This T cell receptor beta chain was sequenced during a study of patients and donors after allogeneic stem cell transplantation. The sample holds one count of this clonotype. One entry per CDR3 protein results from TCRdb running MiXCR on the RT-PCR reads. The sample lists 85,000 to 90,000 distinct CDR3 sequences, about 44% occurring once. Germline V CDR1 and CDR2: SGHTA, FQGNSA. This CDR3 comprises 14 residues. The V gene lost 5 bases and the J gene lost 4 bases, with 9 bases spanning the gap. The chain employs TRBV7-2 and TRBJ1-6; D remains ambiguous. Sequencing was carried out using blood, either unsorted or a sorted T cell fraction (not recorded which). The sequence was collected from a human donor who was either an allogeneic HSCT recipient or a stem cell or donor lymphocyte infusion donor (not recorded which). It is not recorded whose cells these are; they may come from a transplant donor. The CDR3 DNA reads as TGTGCCAGCAGCCCCGACAAGTATAATTCACCCCTCCACTTT. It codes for CASSPDKYNSPLHF.